Ten or more counts support the clone carrying this T cell receptor (beta chain). V was clipped by 5 bases and J by 7 bases, with 18 bases between them. The CDR3 consists of 14 residues. The V gene's germline CDR1 is MNHEY and CDR2 SMNVEV (reference sequence). TCRdb re-called the PCR reads with MiXCR, one entry per CDR3 protein. The table lists about 11,000 distinct CDR3 sequences, about 47% of them singletons. This sample was included in a study of tumor-infiltrating lymphocytes in oesophageal squamous cell carcinoma. Input material: esophageal tumor tissue. The V gene is TRBV27, the J gene TRBJ2-7, with TRBD2 as a possible D gene (7 bases). This TCR came from a female donor with esophageal squamous cell carcinoma. CDR3 nucleotide sequence: TGTGCCAGCAGTCCAAAGGGGGGGTACAATGAGCAGTACTTC. Protein: CASSPKGGYNEQYF.